The 27 T cell receptor beta chains below come from one sample, sequenced in a study of T cell changes during pregnancy in multiple sclerosis. Clones were sequenced by immunoSEQ multiplex PCR, and TCRdb holds only the in-frame ones, with some missing. The table lists 45,000 to 50,000 clones, 94% of them singletons. The specimen comprised CD8+ T cells from peripheral blood mononuclear cells, sampled in the first trimester of pregnancy. The source of these receptors is a female donor with multiple sclerosis, enrolled in a pregnancy study.

Concerning this clone: Compared with germline, one end of the junction differs, possibly owing to a read error. V is TRBV4-2 and J is TRBJ1-4; tentatively, D is TRBD1 (6 bases). Germline CDR1 and CDR2: LGHNA and YNFKEQ. The length of the CDR3 is 13 residues. CDR3 DNA sequence: TGTGCCAGCAGCGTACCCTGGGGGCGGACACCGGGATTT. It encodes CASSVPWGRTPGF.

The sample holds a few counts of this clone. The rearrangement links TRBV7-9 to TRBJ1-2; D remains unclear. CDR3 length: 10 residues. Germline-derived CDR1 and CDR2 are SEHNR and FQNEAQ (reference sequence). V lost 8 bases to trimming and J lost 8 bases, with 9 bases between them. CDR3 region: CASGTEGYTF. The CDR3, as DNA: TGTGCCAGCGGCACCGAAGGCTACACCTTC. Combining the CDR3 with reference TRBV7-9 and TRBJ1-2 gives the whole variable domain DTGVSQNPRHKITKRGQNVTFRCDPISEHNRLYWYRQTLGQGPEFLTYFQNEAQLEKSRLLSDRFSAERPKGSFSTLEIQRTEQGDSAMYLCASGTEGYTFGSGTRLTVV.

The chain is built from TRBV10-3 and TRBJ2-1; 14 bases match TRBD2. The CDR3 runs to 16 residues. The V gene's germline CDR1 is ENHRY and CDR2 SYGVKD. The V segment lost 6 bases and the J segment 9 bases; nucleotides outside the gene matches: 10. In DNA form, the CDR3 reads TGTGCCATCAGCCTGACTAGCGGGAGGGAGGCGGGTGAGCAGTTCTTC. Protein product: CAISLTSGREAGEQFF.

The chain joins TRBV2 to TRBJ2-5; TRBD1 aligns across 7 bases. The CDR3 is 16 amino acids. V shed 6 bases and J 4 bases; nucleotides not matched to a gene: 14. Germline CDR1 and CDR2: SNHLY and FYNNEI. The CDR3 DNA reads TGTGCCAGCAGCGAATCTCGGGACAGATCCATAGAGACCCAGTACTTC. This gives the protein CASSESRDRSIETQYF.

The gene calls are TRBV7-9 and TRBJ1-6; 10 nucleotides align to TRBD1. This CDR3 comprises 14 residues. Germline assignment: CDR1 SEHNR and CDR2 FQNEAQ (reference sequence). J gave up 8 bases and V 3 bases, and 1 base lay outside the gene matches. This CDR3 is CASSLGQGYSPLHF. DNA for the CDR3: TGTGCCAGCAGCTTGGGACAGGGGTATTCACCCCTCCACTTT.

This chain uses TRBV2 with TRBJ2-1; TRBD2 might be the D (5 bases). The germline V gene has CDR1 SNHLY and CDR2 FYNNEI. Trimming cost V 6 bases and J 5 bases, with 17 bases left between them. The length of the CDR3 is 15 residues. The CDR3 loop reads CASRWESSLNNEQFF. DNA of the CDR3: TGTGCCAGCAGGTGGGAGTCCTCCCTCAACAATGAGCAGTTCTTC.

The chain links TRBV11-2 to TRBJ2-3; D is possibly TRBD2 (6 bases). V was shortened by 0 bases and J by 3 bases, with 13 bases between the two germline ends. The CDR3 is 16 residues long. Germline CDR1 SGHAT, CDR2 FQNNGV. As DNA, the CDR3 is TGTGCCAGCAGCTTAGAGTGGGCAGGGAGGACAGATACGCAGTATTTT. Amino acids: CASSLEWAGRTDTQYF.

This clone has just one count. The chain combines TRBV7-9 with TRBJ2-7, with D unclear. This CDR3 has 12 amino acids. V was shortened by 5 bases and J by 4 bases, with 9 bases between the two germline ends. Germline CDR1 is SEHNR and CDR2 is FQNEAQ (reference sequence). This CDR3 reads CASSDRSYEQYF. Written as DNA, the CDR3 is TGTGCCAGCAGCGACCGGAGTTACGAGCAGTACTTC.

The chain combines TRBV7-7 with TRBJ2-5; 8 bases map to TRBD1. Trimming at V came to 5 bases and at J to 4 bases, leaving 9 bases not matched to a gene. Germline CDR1 reads SSHAT; CDR2 reads FNYEAQ (reference sequence). This CDR3 contains 15 residues. Here the CDR3 DNA reads TGTGCCAGCAGCGCCTCCGGGACAGGACTAGAGACCCAGTACTTC. This translates into CASSASGTGLETQYF.

The rearrangement joins TRBV5-4 to TRBJ2-7; 10 nucleotides line up with TRBD2. The germline V gene encodes CDR1 SGHNT and CDR2 YYREEE (reference sequence). V dropped 4 bases and J dropped 9; count of bases not matched to a gene: 10. The CDR3 has 14 residues. The chain's CDR3 is CASSTGLAPFRQYF. For the CDR3, the DNA is TGTGCCAGCAGCACGGGACTAGCGCCTTTCCGGCAGTACTTC.

V is TRBV27 and J is TRBJ2-1, with TRBD2 matching over 8 bases. After removal of 2 bases from V and 7 bases from J, the junction contained 7 bases not matched to a gene. The CDR3 is 15 amino acids. Germline-derived CDR1 and CDR2 are MNHEY and SMNVEV (reference sequence). The CDR3: CASSLGTGGKNEQFF. CDR3 DNA: TGTGCCAGCAGTTTAGGCACGGGGGGGAAAAATGAGCAGTTCTTC.

This rearrangement joins TRBV13 to TRBJ2-7; D ambiguous. Per the germline V gene, CDR1 is PRHDT and CDR2 is FYEKMQ (reference sequence). V was clipped by 0 bases and J by 2 bases, with 8 bases between them. The CDR3 spans 14 residues. The CDR3 DNA reads TGTGCCAGCAGCTTAGGACCGCGAACCTACGAGCAGTACTTC. Translating it yields CASSLGPRTYEQYF.

V gene TRBV19 combines with J gene TRBJ2-3, with a possible D match to TRBD2 (5 bases). V lost 5 bases to trimming and J lost 4 bases, with 13 bases between them. Germline values: CDR1 LNHDA, CDR2 SQIVND (reference sequence). The CDR3 is 14 amino acids. The CDR3 nucleotides are TGTGCCAGTAGTCCCCGGGGAATGCCAGATACGCAGTATTTT. Its protein is CASSPRGMPDTQYF.

This clone was seen once. The chain links TRBV29-1 to TRBJ2-2, with a tentative D call TRBD2 (7 bases). Per germline, CDR1 SQVTM and CDR2 ANQGSEA. There are 17 residues in the CDR3. V lost 6 bases, J lost 1 base, and 21 bases lay in between. The CDR3 here is CSVLQGGTGGNTGELFF. The CDR3 nucleotides are TGCAGCGTCTTACAGGGAGGTACGGGGGGGAACACCGGGGAGCTGTTTTTT.

This chain uses TRBV5-1 with TRBJ2-7; 7 bases fit TRBD1. The length of the CDR3 is 13 residues. Trimming cost V 1 base and J 2 bases; bases outside gene matches: 0. Germline V gives CDR1 SGHRS, CDR2 YFSETQ. The chain's CDR3 is CASSLQGAYEQYF. As DNA, the CDR3 is TGCGCCAGCAGCTTGCAGGGGGCCTACGAGCAGTACTTC. Looking up the rest from reference TRBV5-1 and TRBJ2-7 gives the full variable domain: KAGVTQTPRYLIKTRGQQVTLSCSPISGHRSVSWYQQTPGQGLQFLFEYFSETQRNKGNFPGRFSGRQFSNSRSEMNVSTLELGDSALYLCASSLQGAYEQYFGPGTRLTVT.

This chain connects TRBV27 to TRBJ2-3, with D uncertain. The V gene lost 2 bases and the J gene lost 4 bases, with 13 bases spanning the gap. The CDR3 has 15 amino acids. The germline V gene encodes CDR1 MNHEY and CDR2 SMNVEV (reference sequence). The DNA for the CDR3 is TGTGCCAGCAGTTTAGGAGTCTCGGCGGCAGATACGCAGTATTTT. Amino acids: CASSLGVSAADTQYF.

The rearrangement uses TRBV11-2 and TRBJ2-7; TRBD2 matches at 12 bases. Germline lookup yields CDR1 SGHAT and CDR2 FQNNGV. CDR3 length equals 16 residues. The ends lost 6 bases at V and 0 bases at J; junction bases unmatched: 6. CDR3 in amino acids: CASSPSSGGVSYEQYF. CDR3 coding DNA: TGTGCCAGCAGTCCCTCTAGCGGGGGGGTCTCCTACGAGCAGTACTTC.

The J gene is TRBJ2-1, the V gene TRBV9, with TRBD1 identical over 8 bases. Germline V lookup: CDR1 SGDLS, CDR2 YYNGEE. This CDR3 region has 15 residues. The V gene end was trimmed by 4 bases and the J gene end by 7 bases; junction bases not matched to a gene: 10. The CDR3 sequence is CASSPFQGAQNEQFF. DNA of the CDR3: TGTGCCAGCAGCCCCTTCCAGGGGGCGCAGAATGAGCAGTTCTTC.

The chain uses TRBV7-9 and TRBJ1-4; unclear D gene. The V gene lost 5 bases and the J gene lost 8 bases, with 6 bases spanning the gap. Germline values: CDR1 SEHNR, CDR2 FQNEAQ (reference sequence). The CDR3 runs 11 residues. The CDR3 DNA is TGTGCCAGCAGCCGAGCGGAAAAACTGTTTTTT. This translates into CASSRAEKLFF.

The V call is TRBV9, the J call TRBJ1-2; 12 bases fit TRBD1. Germline CDR1 SGDLS, CDR2 YYNGEE. The CDR3 loop spans 16 amino acids. With 4 bases clipped from V and 6 bases from J, the junction kept 10 bases outside the gene matches. CDR3 sequence (DNA): TGTGCCAGCAGCACCGAGCCGGGACAGGGGGCGGATGGCTACACCTTC. It specifies CASSTEPGQGADGYTF.

This chain uses TRBV13 with TRBJ2-1, with TRBD1 matching 10 bases. The junction had 9 bases not matched to a gene; V was cut back by 4 bases and J by 3 bases. There are 17 residues in the CDR3. Germline values: CDR1 PRHDT, CDR2 FYEKMQ (reference sequence). CDR3 DNA sequence: TGTGCCAGCAGCTCGACAGGGGGCGAAGCTAACTACAATGAGCAGTTCTTC. Its translation: CASSSTGGEANYNEQFF.

This clone was seen a single time. The gene calls are TRBV5-1 and TRBJ1-2, with no clear D. The CDR3 loop spans 12 amino acids. Trimming shortened V by 0 bases and J by 8 bases, and 8 bases separated the two germline ends. Germline CDR1 reads SGHRS; CDR2 reads YFSETQ. As DNA, the CDR3 is TGCGCCAGCAGCTTGGCCCCGGGGGGCTACACCTTC. Protein: CASSLAPGGYTF.

This rearrangement joins TRBV5-4 to TRBJ2-1; D gene uncertain. The germline gives CDR1 SGHNT, CDR2 YYREEE (reference sequence). This CDR3 spans 14 amino acids. V gave up 2 bases and J gave up 1 base, with 7 bases separating them. CDR3 nucleotides: TGTGCCAGCAGCTTAGGCGGATCCTACAATGAGCAGTTCTTC. Translated: CASSLGGSYNEQFF.

In DNA form, the CDR3 reads TGTGCCAGCATGGAGGCTCTAGCCAAAAACATTCAGTACTTC. Translation gives CASMEALAKNIQYF. The chain recombines TRBV2 with TRBJ2-4; D may be TRBD2 (5 bases). Germline V gene sequence: CDR1 SNHLY, CDR2 FYNNEI. Trimming stripped 7 bases from V and 0 bases from J, with 10 bases between. The CDR3 length is 14 residues.

The rearrangement joins TRBV5-5 to TRBJ1-2; D gene ambiguous. V was cut by 4 bases and J by 8 bases, with 9 bases left in between. The CDR3 totals 11 residues. Looked up from germline, CDR1 is SGHKS and CDR2 is YYEKEE (reference sequence). The chain's CDR3 is CASSLGGGYTF. The CDR3 DNA sequence: TGTGCCAGCAGCCTCGGAGGAGGCTACACCTTC.

This clone was recorded once. The chain is built from TRBV10-3 and TRBJ2-2; tentatively, D is TRBD1 (6 bases). This CDR3 spans 16 amino acids. The germline V gene has CDR1 ENHRY and CDR2 SYGVKD. V was shortened by 3 bases and J by 4 bases, with 15 bases between the two germline ends. In DNA, the CDR3 is TGTGCCATCAGTGACTTTGGGGACAACCCCACCGGGGAGCTGTTTTTT. This sequence encodes CAISDFGDNPTGELFF.

This rearrangement joins TRBV9 to TRBJ2-7; D remains ambiguous. Trimming took 3 bases from V and 6 from J, leaving 19 bases between them. CDR1 and CDR2 from the germline V gene are SGDLS and YYNGEE. The CDR3 loop spans 15 amino acids. DNA of the CDR3: TGTGCCAGCAGCGCCGACAACCTTCACGTGGGCGAGCAGTACTTC. Encoded protein: CASSADNLHVGEQYF.